This T cell receptor (beta chain) came from a study of blood T cell repertoires in COVID-19 (dated by TCRdb to 2018 to 2021). Looking at the study overall: Samples covering the acute and convalescent phases of COVID-19 were provided by collaborators in the United States, Italy and Spain. The material from the prospective study consisted of cDNA or gDNA derived from T cells, B-cell-depleted T cells, or PBMCs. Deeply sampled blood TCRbeta repertoires from subjects exposed to, actively infected with, or recovered from COVID-19 were included in the dataset. A freely available public database, intended as a resource for researchers studying the immune response to SARS-CoV-2, is where the repertoires were released. Samples came from the ongoing ImmuneRACE study (first 160 participants) plus 1,254 subjects from 6 global collaborators. The sample metadata nearly always contained a de-identified subject ID, COVID-19 status, age in years and sex. HLA class I and class II types, where available, came from metadata supplied by the sample provider rather than from assay-based typing.

The immunoSEQ Assay, a bias-controlled multiplex PCR, was used to amplify TCRbeta CDR3 regions from genomic DNA. Regarding the original processing steps: The number of nucleated cells in each sample was estimated by amplification of reference gene primers within the assay. To quantify the absolute abundance of each unique TCRbeta CDR3 rearrangement, sequence reads were collapsed and filtered. Productive Simpson clonality was computed per sample as the square root of Simpson's diversity index over productive rearrangements. Sourced from immuneACCESS, this table was stored by TCRdb with only in-frame sequences that have V and J called. A share of the clones is absent; for the studies checked, an unresolved V gene accounts for under half, and the remainder has no known explanation. V and J calls plus clone size are reproduced from that table; the DNA served to infer D and trimming. The sample contains 150,000 to 200,000 clones, around four fifths of them found a single time. Of the sample, 13% to 15% is held by the ten largest clones.

In Seattle, one collaborating source enrolled patients while the infection was active and tracked those patients longitudinally over the course of disease. The collaborating institutions used their own protocols to collect whole blood in K2EDTA tubes. For TCRbeta analysis, collaborators shipped samples in one of three forms: frozen whole blood, isolated PBMCs, or DNA extracted from either of those sample types. The CDR3 sequence holds 13 residues, the cysteine and phenylalanine included. This entry keeps only the CDR3 DNA: 39 bases, framed from base 1. Sequences DFQATT (CDR1) and SNEGSKA (CDR2) are obtained from the germline V gene (reference sequence). V is clipped by 3 bases and J by 0 bases, and the sequence between their germline boundaries is 9 bases long. Here is what the overall study found, with its caveats: The amount of clinical and demographic metadata varied by source and participant and was provided uncurated.

On this clone itself: This clone's antigen is unknown. No quality values exist for individual bases; no much larger clone is one base distant.

This receptor was identified in a woman between 70 and 85 years old with COVID-19, enrolled during active disease. The rearranged chain carries TRBV20-1 and TRBJ2-7; a weak D assignment points to TRBD2 (5 bases agree). The sample consisted of peripheral blood. The CDR3 protein sequence reads: CSASSESSYEQYF. The sequenced DNA: TGCAGTGCTAGTAGCGAGAGCTCCTACGAGCAGTACTTC.